The 23 T cell receptor beta chains below were found in one sample sequenced in a study of response to subunit inactivated influenza vaccine. A single record per CDR3 protein comes from TCRdb applying MiXCR to the RT-PCR reads. The sample yields 500,000 to 600,000 distinct CDR3 sequences, about 15% seen once. Sequenced here: PBMCs from blood, sampled 11 to 12 days after vaccination. These receptors all come from a man in his forties or fifties who received an inactivated influenza vaccine.

The table lists this clonotype with many counts. This rearrangement joins TRBV7-9 to TRBJ1-4, with TRBD1 as a possible D gene (5 bases). V was clipped by 1 base and J by 8 bases, with 14 bases between them. Germline values: CDR1 SEHNR, CDR2 FQNEAQ (reference sequence). The CDR3 extends over 15 amino acids. CDR3 sequence (DNA): TGTGCCAGCAGCTTAGTGGGACCCAAGGTGGAAAAACTGTTTTTT. Its translation: CASSLVGPKVEKLFF.

At least ten counts were recorded for this clonotype. A junction end diverges from the germline sequence, so it may reflect a read error. This sequence joins TRBV12-3 or TRBV12-4 and TRBJ1-2; D remains ambiguous. The CDR3 totals 13 residues. DNA of the CDR3: TGTGCCAGCAGCTTAGACGGGGTGAATGGCTACACCTTC. It yields the protein CASSLDGVNGYTF.

The sample holds a few counts of this clonotype. The chain combines TRBV12-3 or TRBV12-4 with TRBJ2-7, with D perhaps TRBD2 (6 bases). This CDR3 is 13 amino acids long. Trimming removed 6 bases at V and 3 bases at J, with 12 bases between. The CDR3 nucleotides read TGTGCCAGCAGAGCCGGGACTTACTACGAGCAGTACTTC. This gives the protein CASRAGTYYEQYF.

This clonotype was found a few times. This chain uses TRBV12-3 or TRBV12-4 with TRBJ2-1; perhaps TRBD2 as D (7 bases). The CDR3 extends over 14 amino acids. Trimming shortened V by 8 bases and J by 3 bases, and 14 bases separated the two germline ends. This CDR3 is CASAGGQGYNEQFF. The CDR3 DNA reads as TGTGCCAGCGCCGGGGGGCAGGGCTACAATGAGCAGTTCTTC.

The CDR3 sequence: CASTMGQTYNSPLHF. Here the CDR3 DNA reads TGCGCCAGCACCATGGGACAGACTTATAATTCACCCCTCCACTTT. V is TRBV5-1 and J is TRBJ1-6; TRBD1 agrees at 7 bases. With 6 bases clipped from V and 4 bases from J, the junction kept 7 bases outside the gene matches. Germline-derived CDR1 and CDR2 are SGHRS and YFSETQ. This CDR3 region has 15 residues.

This clonotype appeared a few times. The gene calls are TRBV7-9 and TRBJ2-5, with TRBD2 identical over 7 bases. This CDR3 comprises 14 residues. Per the germline V gene, CDR1 is SEHNR and CDR2 is FQNEAQ (reference sequence). Germline trimming cut 8 bases from V and 5 bases from J; bases unmatched to any gene: 11. DNA of the CDR3: TGTGCCAGCTGCGGTGGGGCTAGCGGTGAGACCCAGTACTTC. This encodes CASCGGASGETQYF.

The genes are TRBV2 and TRBJ2-5; D not resolved. The germline V gene encodes CDR1 SNHLY and CDR2 FYNNEI. The CDR3 contains 14 residues. V dropped 0 bases and J dropped 5 bases, with 10 bases sitting between them. CDR3 sequence: CASSEALRSETQYF. As DNA, the CDR3 is TGTGCCAGCAGTGAAGCGCTCCGTTCCGAGACCCAGTACTTC.

This chain joins TRBV7-2 and TRBJ2-2; D gene unclear. Deletions cut 3 bases from V and 0 bases from J, with 11 bases between. The germline CDR1 and CDR2 sequences are SGHTA and FQGNSA. CDR3 length: 16 amino acids. DNA of the CDR3: TGTGCCAGCAGCTTGTTTTACAGCACGAACACCGGGGAGCTGTTTTTT. Translation: CASSLFYSTNTGELFF.

This chain uses TRBV6-2 or TRBV6-3 with TRBJ2-5, with D possibly being TRBD1 (5 bases). This CDR3 has 12 residues. CDR1 is MNHEY and CDR2 is SVGEGT in the germline V gene. V lost 6 bases and J 7 bases, leaving 12 bases between the germline ends. The CDR3 nucleotides are TGTGCCAGCAGCAGACAGTTTTCGACCCAGTACTTC. Protein product: CASSRQFSTQYF.

The chain uses TRBV28 and TRBJ2-2, with D perhaps being TRBD1 or TRBD2 (5 bases each). V shed 2 bases and J shed 1 base, with 14 bases lying between them. Germline assignment: CDR1 MDHEN and CDR2 SYDVKM. CDR3 length equals 17 residues. CDR3 in amino acids: CASSLLGESENTGELFF. In nucleotides, the CDR3 is TGTGCCAGCAGTTTACTGGGGGAAAGCGAGAACACCGGGGAGCTGTTTTTT. Full variable domain (missing parts from reference TRBV28 and TRBJ2-2): DVKVTQSSRYLVKRTGEKVFLECVQDMDHENMFWYRQDPGLGLRLIYFSYDVKMKEKGDIPEGYSVSREKKERFSLILESASTNQTSMYLCASSLLGESENTGELFFGEGSRLTVL.

V usage is TRBV7-3 and J usage is TRBJ1-1; D is possibly TRBD1 (5 bases). This CDR3 comprises 16 residues. V was pared by 1 base and J by 4 bases, with 16 bases between. CDR1 and CDR2 from the germline V gene are SGHTA and FQGTGA. This chain's CDR3 is CASSLISQGRGTEAFF. CDR3 coding DNA: TGTGCCAGCAGCTTAATTTCCCAGGGCCGGGGCACTGAAGCTTTCTTT.

This chain joins TRBV20-1 and TRBJ2-1, with TRBD1 matching over 8 bases. The germline CDR1 and CDR2 sequences are DFQATT and SNEGSKA (reference sequence). V shed 6 bases, J shed 6 bases, and the junction held 7 bases outside the gene matches. CDR3 length equals 13 residues. The CDR3 DNA follows: TGCAGTGCAGCGGACAGGGTGGGCAATGAGCAGTTCTTC. This encodes CSAADRVGNEQFF.

This clonotype came up once. The gene calls are TRBV7-9 and TRBJ2-7, with D uncertain. Germline assignment: CDR1 SEHNR and CDR2 FQNEAQ (reference sequence). The CDR3 totals 15 residues. Trimming stripped 5 bases from V and 1 base from J, with 15 bases between. Here the CDR3 DNA reads TGTGCCAGCAGCCCCCCGCCTGACGCTTCCTACGAGCAGTACTTC. Translated, it gives CASSPPPDASYEQYF.

This clonotype was counted ten times or more. V gene TRBV15 combines with J gene TRBJ2-5, with D unresolved. CDR3 length: 12 amino acids. CDR1 is LNHNV, CDR2 YYDKDF, per germline (reference sequence). With 0 bases removed from V and 13 bases from J, the gap between germline ends came to 12 bases. CDR3 protein: CATSRDPELPYF. CDR3 bases: TGTGCCACCAGCAGAGATCCCGAGCTCCCGTACTTC.

This sequence joins TRBV7-2 and TRBJ2-5, with D possibly being TRBD2 (5 bases). CDR3 size: 13 residues. Germline V gene sequence: CDR1 SGHTA, CDR2 FQGNSA. V was shortened by 2 bases and J by 7 bases, with 11 bases between the two germline ends. The CDR3 nucleotides are TGTGCCAGCAGCTTAAACGCGGGCGGGACCCAGTACTTC. This codes for CASSLNAGGTQYF. The whole variable domain, filled in from reference TRBV7-2 and TRBJ2-5, reads GAGVSQSPSNKVTEKGKDVELRCDPISGHTALYWYRQSLGQGLEFLIYFQGNSAPDKSGLPSDRFSAERTGGSVSTLTIQRTQQEDSAVYLCASSLNAGGTQYFGPGTRLLVL.

The chain recombines TRBV12-3 or TRBV12-4 with TRBJ1-6; TRBD1 might be the D (5 bases). The CDR3 extends over 13 amino acids. Trimming removed 8 bases from V and 7 bases from J, with 12 bases in between. The CDR3 DNA sequence: TGTGCCAGCCATAGGGGCTCCAATTCACCCCTCCACTTT. This translates into CASHRGSNSPLHF.

The chain is built from TRBV11-2 and TRBJ2-3; no clear D gene. V was shortened by 3 bases and J by 0 bases, with 10 bases between the two germline ends. Per the germline V gene, CDR1 is SGHAT and CDR2 is FQNNGV. CDR3 size: 15 residues. The CDR3: CASSLTASSTDTQYF. CDR3 nucleotides: TGTGCCAGCAGCTTGACGGCATCTAGCACAGATACGCAGTATTTT.

The chain carries TRBV20-1 and TRBJ2-7; TRBD1 or TRBD2 may be the D gene (5 bases each). In germline, CDR1 is DFQATT, CDR2 SNEGSKA (reference sequence). The CDR3 spans 12 residues. The V end was cut by 1 base, the J end by 6 bases, with 10 bases between. CDR3 protein: CSARVPGTEQYF. CDR3 coding DNA: TGCAGTGCTAGAGTCCCAGGGACCGAGCAGTACTTC.

The table lists this clonotype with a few counts. The gene calls are TRBV12-3 or TRBV12-4 and TRBJ2-5, with D perhaps matching TRBD1 (6 bases). The CDR3 contains 16 residues. The V end lost 2 bases, the J end lost 1 base, and 14 bases lay between the germline ends. The CDR3 DNA is TGTGCCAGCAGTTTAACAGGGTTGGGATCCCAAGAGACCCAGTACTTC. It yields the protein CASSLTGLGSQETQYF.

This clonotype was recorded a few times. V is TRBV5-1 and J is TRBJ1-1, with 8 bases fitting TRBD1. Germline V CDR1 and CDR2: SGHRS, YFSETQ. With V trimmed by 4 bases and J by 0 bases, 2 bases remained unmatched. This CDR3 spans 14 amino acids. The CDR3 loop is CASSPDRVNTEAFF. The CDR3 DNA reads TGCGCCAGCAGCCCGGACAGGGTGAACACTGAAGCTTTCTTT.

The chain employs TRBV12-3 or TRBV12-4 and TRBJ1-3, with D unclear. V lost 3 bases, J lost 7 bases, and 10 bases lay in between. CDR3 length equals 13 residues. CDR3 residues: CASSFKGFNTIYF. In nucleotides, the CDR3 is TGTGCCAGCAGTTTCAAGGGTTTCAACACCATATATTTT.

This clonotype showed up just a few times. The chain carries TRBV29-1 and TRBJ2-2; D may be TRBD2 (5 bases). V shed 6 bases and J shed 6 bases, with 14 bases lying between them. The CDR3 runs to 13 residues. Germline V CDR1 and CDR2: SQVTM, ANQGSEA. CDR3 nucleotides: TGCAGCGTCGGACTGACGGTCCCCGGGGAGCTGTTTTTT. It specifies CSVGLTVPGELFF.

This chain joins TRBV20-1 and TRBJ2-5, with TRBD2 matching 7 bases. V gave up 4 bases and J gave up 3 bases; unmatched junction bases: 5. Germline V lookup: CDR1 DFQATT, CDR2 SNEGSKA (reference sequence). This CDR3 is 13 amino acids long. The chain's CDR3 is CSATRDYEETQYF. CDR3 in DNA: TGCAGTGCTACCCGGGACTACGAAGAGACCCAGTACTTC.